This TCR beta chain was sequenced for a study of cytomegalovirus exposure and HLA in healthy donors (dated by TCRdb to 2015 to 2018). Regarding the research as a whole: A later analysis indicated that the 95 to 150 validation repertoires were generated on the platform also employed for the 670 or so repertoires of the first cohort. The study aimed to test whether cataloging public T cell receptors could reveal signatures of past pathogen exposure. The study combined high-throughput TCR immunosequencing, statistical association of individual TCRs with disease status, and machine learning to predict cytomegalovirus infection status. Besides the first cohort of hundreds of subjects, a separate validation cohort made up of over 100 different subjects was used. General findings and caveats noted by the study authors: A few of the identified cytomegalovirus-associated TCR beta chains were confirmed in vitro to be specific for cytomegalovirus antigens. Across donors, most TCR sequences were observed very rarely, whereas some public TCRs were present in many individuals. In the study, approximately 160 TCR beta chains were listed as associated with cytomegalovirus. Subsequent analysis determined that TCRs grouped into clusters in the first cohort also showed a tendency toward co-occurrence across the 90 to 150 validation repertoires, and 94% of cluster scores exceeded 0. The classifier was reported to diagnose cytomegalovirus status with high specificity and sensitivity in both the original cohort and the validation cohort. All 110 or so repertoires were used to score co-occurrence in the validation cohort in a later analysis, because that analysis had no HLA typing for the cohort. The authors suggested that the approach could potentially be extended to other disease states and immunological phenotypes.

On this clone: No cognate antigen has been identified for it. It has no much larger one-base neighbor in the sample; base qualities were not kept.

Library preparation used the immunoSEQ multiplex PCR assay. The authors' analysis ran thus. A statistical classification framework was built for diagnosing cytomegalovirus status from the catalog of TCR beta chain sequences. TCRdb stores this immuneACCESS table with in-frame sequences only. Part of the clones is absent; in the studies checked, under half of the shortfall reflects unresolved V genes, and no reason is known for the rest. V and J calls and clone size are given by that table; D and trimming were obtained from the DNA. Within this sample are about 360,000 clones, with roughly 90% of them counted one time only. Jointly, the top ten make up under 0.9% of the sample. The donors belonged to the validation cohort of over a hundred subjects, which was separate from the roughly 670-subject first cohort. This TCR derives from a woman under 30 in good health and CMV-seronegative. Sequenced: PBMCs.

The nucleotide sequence is TGTGCCAGCAGCCCTTTAGTAGCGGGAGACTACGAGCAGTACTTC. Translated, it gives CASSPLVAGDYEQYF. The rearranged chain carries TRBV27 and TRBJ2-7; TRBD2 aligns with 9 central bases. CDR1 is given as MNHEY and CDR2 as SMNVEV, both from the germline V gene (reference sequence). Including the terminal cysteine and phenylalanine, the CDR3 comprises 15 residues. Only CDR3 DNA remains: 45 bases, in frame from the first base. At the junction V is shortened by 6 bases and J by 3 bases; bases outside the gene matches: 9.